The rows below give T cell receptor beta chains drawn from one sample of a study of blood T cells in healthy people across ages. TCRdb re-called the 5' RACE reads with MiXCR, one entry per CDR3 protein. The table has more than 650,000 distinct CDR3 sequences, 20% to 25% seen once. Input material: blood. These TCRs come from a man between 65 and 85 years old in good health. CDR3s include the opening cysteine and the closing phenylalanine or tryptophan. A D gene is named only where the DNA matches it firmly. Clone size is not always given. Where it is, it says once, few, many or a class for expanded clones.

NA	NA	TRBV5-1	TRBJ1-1	TGCGCCAGCAGCTTGGCCGTAGGGACACCCAACACTGAAGCTTTCTTT	CASSLAVGTPNTEAFF
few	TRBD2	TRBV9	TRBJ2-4	TGTGCCAGCAGCGGTAGCGGGGGGGCCTTGGCGGACATTCAGTACTTC	CASSGSGGALADIQYF
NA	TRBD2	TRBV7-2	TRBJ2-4	TGTGCCAGCAGCTTAGAAAAGACTAGCGGGAGGGTACAGTACTTC	CASSLEKTSGRVQYF
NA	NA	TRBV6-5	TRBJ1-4	TGTGCCAGCAGTTATGCGGACACCAATGAAAAACTGTTTTTT	CASSYADTNEKLFF
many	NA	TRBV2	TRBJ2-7	TGTGCCAGCACAAATTACGAGCAGTACTTC	CASTNYEQYF
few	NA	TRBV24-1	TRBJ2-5	TGTGCCGCCAGTGAACCCACAGTCGGAGAGACCCAGTACTTC	CAASEPTVGETQYF
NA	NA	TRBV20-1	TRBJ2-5	TGCAGTGCTATCCTAGGGCTAGTTCAAGAGACCCAGTACTTC	CSAILGLVQETQYF
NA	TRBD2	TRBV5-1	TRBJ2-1	TGCGCCAGCAGCTTGGGGCCTGCGGGGGGCTACAATGAGCAGTTCTTC	CASSLGPAGGYNEQFF
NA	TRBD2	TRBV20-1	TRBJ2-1	TGCAGTGCTAGGGGACTATCCGCCTACAATGAGCAGTTCTTC	CSARGLSAYNEQFF
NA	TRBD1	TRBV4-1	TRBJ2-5	TGCGCCAGCAGCCAACACCGGGACAGGGTTCCCCTAAAAGAGACCCAGTACTTC	CASSQHRDRVPLKETQYF
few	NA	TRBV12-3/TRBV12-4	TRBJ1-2	TGTGCCAGCAGTTTATCGTGGGACGGATCAAACTATGGCTACACCTTC	CASSLSWDGSNYGYTF
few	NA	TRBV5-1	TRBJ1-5	TGCGCCAGCAGCATGGACAGCAATCAGCCCCAGCATTTT	CASSMDSNQPQHF
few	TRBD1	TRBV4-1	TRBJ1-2	TGCGCCAGCAGCCGGGACTCACAGGGGGCAAGTTATGGCTACACCTTC	CASSRDSQGASYGYTF
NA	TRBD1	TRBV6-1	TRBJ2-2	TGTGCCAGCAGTCCACTTCGACAGGGGGCCGGCGGGGAGCTGTTTTTT	CASSPLRQGAGGELFF
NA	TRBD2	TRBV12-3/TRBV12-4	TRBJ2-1	TGTGCCAGCAGGGCCCTAGCGGGACACAATGAGCAGTTCTTC	CASRALAGHNEQFF
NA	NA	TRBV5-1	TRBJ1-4	TGCGCCAGCAGCTTGGAGGGCAGAACTTCTGAAAAACTGTTTTTT	CASSLEGRTSEKLFF
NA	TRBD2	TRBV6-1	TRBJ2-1	TGTGCCAGCAGAGACGGGGGACTAGCGAGAAGATATGAGCAGTTCTTC	CASRDGGLARRYEQFF
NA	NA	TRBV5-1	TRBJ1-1	TGCGCCAGCAGGCCCCTGGGGGAATGGGGGAACACTGAAGCTTTCTTT	CASRPLGEWGNTEAFF
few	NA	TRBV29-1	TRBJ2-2	TGCAGCGTTTTTGACAGGTTAAACACCGGGGAGCTGTTTTTT	CSVFDRLNTGELFF
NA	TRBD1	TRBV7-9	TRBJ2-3	TGTGCCAGCAGCCCGAGCGGGGACAGGGGCACCGATACGCAGTATTTT	CASSPSGDRGTDTQYF
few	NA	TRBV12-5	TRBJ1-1	TGTGCTAGTGGTTTGTCGGGTTCTGAAGCTTTCTTT	CASGLSGSEAFF
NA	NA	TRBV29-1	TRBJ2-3	TGCAGCGTTGTCCTCAGCGGCAGGTTAACTAGCACAGATACGCAGTATTTT	CSVVLSGRLTSTDTQYF
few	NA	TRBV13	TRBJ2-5	TGTGCCAGCAGCTTAGACCCCGGAGTAGGCGGAGAGACCCAGTACTTC	CASSLDPGVGGETQYF
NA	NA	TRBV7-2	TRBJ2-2	TGTGCCAGCGGCAGGGGCCTTGCCGGGGAGCTGTTTTTT	CASGRGLAGELFF
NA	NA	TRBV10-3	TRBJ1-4	TGTGCCATCAGTGAGGGACAGCGGGAAAGCCTGTTTTTT	CAISEGQRESLFF
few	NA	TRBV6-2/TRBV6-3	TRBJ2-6	TGTGCCAGGTTAAGAGGGGCCAACGTCCTGACTTTC	CARLRGANVLTF
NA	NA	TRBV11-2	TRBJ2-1	TGTGCCAGCAGCTTAGTTATCGGATTCTACAATGAGCAGTTCTTC	CASSLVIGFYNEQFF
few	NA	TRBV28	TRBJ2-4	TGTGCCAGCAGCGTAAGGGGTTTGGCCAAAAACATTCAGTACTTC	CASSVRGLAKNIQYF
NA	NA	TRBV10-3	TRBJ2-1	TGTGCCATCAGTGAGTCGGGGAGGGGGGGCAAAGATGAGCAGTTCTTC	CAISESGRGGKDEQFF
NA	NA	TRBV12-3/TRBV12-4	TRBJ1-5	TGTGCCAGCAGTTTTAGGGCAGAGAATCAGCCCCAGCATTTT	CASSFRAENQPQHF
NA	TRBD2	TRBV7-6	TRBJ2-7	TGTGCCAGCAGCTTAGTGACTAGCGGGTCTAGCTCCTACGAGCAGTACTTC	CASSLVTSGSSSYEQYF
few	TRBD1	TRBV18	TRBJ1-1	TGTGCCAGCTCACCGTGGCAGGGGGGGAATCGCGACACTGAAGCTTTCTTT	CASSPWQGGNRDTEAFF
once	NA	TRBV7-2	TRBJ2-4	TGTGCCAGCAGCTTAGGGTCGATCCCCAAAAACATTCAGTCCTTC	CASSLGSIPKNIQSF
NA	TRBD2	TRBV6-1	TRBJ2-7	TGTGCCAGCAGGTTTCTAGCGGATTCCTACGAGCAGTACTTC	CASRFLADSYEQYF
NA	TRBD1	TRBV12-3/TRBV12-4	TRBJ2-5	TGTGCCAGCAGTTCCACGGGACAGCAAGAGACCCAGTACTTC	CASSSTGQQETQYF
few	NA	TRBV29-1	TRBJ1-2	TGCAGCGCCGCCGAAACAGGGTACTATGGCTACACCTTC	CSAAETGYYGYTF